This T cell receptor beta chain comes out of a study of blood T cell repertoires in COVID-19. The wider study: Material from acute and convalescent COVID-19 was sourced from the United States, Italy and Spain. In each case, the material was cDNA or gDNA derived from T cells, B-cell-depleted T cells, or PBMCs.

Original methodology: Cell counts per sample came from amplifying reference gene primers. TCRdb's table, derived via immunoSEQ multiplex PCR, lists solely in-frame clones and lacks some. The V and J calls and the clone size are those of that table, but D and trimming were determined from the DNA. The sample records some 130,000 clones, roughly three quarters being singletons. The sequence came from a man aged 80 or over with acute or convalescent COVID-19. Source material: peripheral blood.

The CDR3 DNA reads as TGTGCCAGCAGCCCCCAGGGGGCCAGCAATCAGCCCCAGCATTTT. This encodes CASSPQGASNQPQHF. The chain has TRBV6-2 or TRBV6-3 and TRBJ1-5; 8 bases match TRBD1. The J segment lost 1 base and the V segment lost 6 bases, leaving 5 bases of the junction unmatched. CDR1 is MNHEY and CDR2 is SVGEGT in the germline V gene. The CDR3 extends over 15 amino acids.